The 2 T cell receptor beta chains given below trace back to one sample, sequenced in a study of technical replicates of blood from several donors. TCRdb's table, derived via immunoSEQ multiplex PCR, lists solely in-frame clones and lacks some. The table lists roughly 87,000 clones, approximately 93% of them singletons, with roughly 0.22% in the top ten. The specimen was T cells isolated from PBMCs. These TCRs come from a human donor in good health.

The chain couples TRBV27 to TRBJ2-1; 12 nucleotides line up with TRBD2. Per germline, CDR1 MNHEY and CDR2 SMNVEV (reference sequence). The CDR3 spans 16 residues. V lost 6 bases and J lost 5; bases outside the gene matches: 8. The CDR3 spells CASRPETSGGNNEQFF. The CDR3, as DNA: TGTGCCAGCAGACCTGAGACTAGCGGGGGCAACAATGAGCAGTTCTTC.

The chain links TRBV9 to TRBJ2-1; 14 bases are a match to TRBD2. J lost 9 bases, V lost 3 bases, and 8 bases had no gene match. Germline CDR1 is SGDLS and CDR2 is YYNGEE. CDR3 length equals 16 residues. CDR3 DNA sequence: TGTGCCAGCAGCGGACTAGCGGGGGGGTTTCTAGGTGAGCAGTTCTTC. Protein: CASSGLAGGFLGEQFF.